Each of the 18 T cell receptor beta chains below was sequenced from the same sample in a study of T-cell reconstitution after alpha-beta-depleted transplantation in children. Unique molecular identifiers tagged the TCRbeta library. Each CDR3 protein is one row after TCRdb ran MiXCR on the PCR reads. Altogether approximately 350,000 distinct CDR3 sequences are present, more than 10% being singletons, with the ten largest covering roughly 4.3%. Sequenced material: PBMCs, taken from the stem cell graft. Source of these receptors: a human donor who donated a stem cell graft to a child with Fanconi anemia.

This clonotype was detected only a few times. The chain carries TRBV29-1 and TRBJ1-2, with 8 bases fitting TRBD1. The CDR3 length is 14 residues. CDR1 is SQVTM, CDR2 ANQGSEA, per germline. The V gene end was trimmed by 3 bases and the J gene end by 9 bases; junction bases not matched to a gene: 12. Here the CDR3 reads CSVDEGQVGGSYTF. Here the CDR3 DNA reads TGCAGCGTTGACGAGGGACAGGTGGGGGGAAGCTACACCTTC.

In its sample, this clonotype was seen a few times. The chain joins TRBV27 to TRBJ2-2; 15 bases agree with TRBD2. V shed 5 bases, J shed 1 base, and the junction held 11 bases outside the gene matches. The CDR3 loop spans 20 amino acids. Germline V gene sequence: CDR1 MNHEY, CDR2 SMNVEV (reference sequence). CDR3 DNA: TGTGCCAGCAGTCCTTTGGTAACGGGACTAGCGGGGGGGAACACCGGGGAGCTGTTTTTT. It translates to CASSPLVTGLAGGNTGELFF.

This clonotype was seen a handful of times. The chain joins TRBV3-1 to TRBJ1-6; no reliable D call. CDR3 size: 19 residues. CDR1 is LGHDT and CDR2 is YNNKEL in the germline V gene (reference sequence). V was shortened by 1 base and J by 0 bases, with 16 bases between the two germline ends. CDR3 amino acids: CASSQGGGKGRSYNSPLHF. The CDR3, as DNA: TGTGCCAGCAGCCAAGGCGGCGGGAAAGGACGCTCCTATAATTCACCCCTCCACTTT.

J is TRBJ2-2 and V is TRBV20-1, with 13 bases identical to TRBD2. Trimming removed 0 bases from V and 5 bases from J; junction bases left unmatched: 6. Germline V gene lookup returns CDR1 DFQATT and CDR2 SNEGSKA (reference sequence). The CDR3 has 17 amino acids. This chain's CDR3 is CSARDATSGGATGELFF. The CDR3 DNA sequence: TGCAGTGCTAGAGATGCAACTAGCGGGGGGGCAACCGGGGAGCTGTTTTTT.

The CDR3 DNA sequence: TGTGCCAGCGTACAGGTGACCTACAATGAGCAGTTCTTC. This encodes CASVQVTYNEQFF. The V gene is TRBV2, the J gene TRBJ2-1; D is possibly TRBD1 (5 bases). This CDR3 is built from 13 residues. Germline V gene sequence: CDR1 SNHLY, CDR2 FYNNEI. V was pared by 8 bases and J by 2 bases, with 10 bases between.

There are many counts of this clonotype. This rearrangement joins TRBV9 to TRBJ2-1, with 8 bases lining up with TRBD1. V lost 3 bases to trimming and J lost 4 bases; unmatched junction nucleotides: 3. The germline CDR1 and CDR2 sequences are SGDLS and YYNGEE. This CDR3 is 14 amino acids long. Here the CDR3 reads CASSGGQEYNEQFF. The DNA of the CDR3 is TGTGCCAGCAGCGGGGGACAGGAATACAATGAGCAGTTCTTC.

The rearrangement links TRBV5-6 to TRBJ1-4, with a weak D call TRBD1 (6 bases). The CDR3 extends over 17 amino acids. V lost 4 bases and J lost 1, with 17 bases in between. The germline CDR1 and CDR2 sequences are SGHDT and YYEEEE. CDR3 in DNA: TGTGCCAGCAGCCAAGCCGGCAGGGGCGTAACTAATGAAAAACTGTTTTTT. It encodes CASSQAGRGVTNEKLFF.

The chain is built from TRBV5-5 and TRBJ2-7; the D is unclear. The V gene's germline CDR1 is SGHKS and CDR2 YYEKEE (reference sequence). This CDR3 is 13 amino acids long. Trimming pared 7 bases from V and 3 bases from J, leaving 14 bases between. The CDR3 here is CASGPSGVYEQYV. Written as DNA, the CDR3 is TGTGCCAGCGGCCCTAGTGGGGTCTACGAGCAGTACGTC.

The chain recombines TRBV7-9 with TRBJ1-1; the match to TRBD1 covers 7 bases. The junction had 11 bases not matched to a gene; V was cut back by 3 bases and J by 1 base. Germline-derived CDR1 and CDR2 are SEHNR and FQNEAQ (reference sequence). The CDR3 consists of 17 residues. CDR3 sequence (DNA): TGTGCCAGCAGCTTTTACACAATGACAGGGTGGAACACTGAAGCTTTCTTT. It encodes CASSFYTMTGWNTEAFF.

This sequence joins TRBV12-3 or TRBV12-4 and TRBJ1-4, with a possible D match to TRBD1 (5 bases). The CDR3 loop spans 14 amino acids. Deletions cut 4 bases from V and 7 bases from J, with 13 bases between. The CDR3 bases are TGTGCCAGCAGTTCCCAGGGAACATTTGAAAAACTGTTTTTT. Translation: CASSSQGTFEKLFF.

There are a few counts of this clonotype. The V gene is TRBV3-1, the J gene TRBJ2-1, with 9 bases that match TRBD1. Germline V gene data show CDR1 as LGHDT and CDR2 as YNNKEL (reference sequence). V shed 3 bases, J shed 8 bases, and the junction held 14 bases outside the gene matches. This CDR3 comprises 17 residues. For the CDR3, the DNA is TGTGCCAGCAGCCATGGAATAGGACAGGGGAAGGCGGATGAGCAGTTCTTC. This translates into CASSHGIGQGKADEQFF.

The J gene is TRBJ2-3, the V gene TRBV28; TRBD2 matches at 13 bases. The ends lost 3 bases at V and 3 bases at J; junction bases unmatched: 18. The CDR3 extends over 21 amino acids. Germline V gene lookup returns CDR1 MDHEN and CDR2 SYDVKM. CDR3 nucleotide sequence: TGTGCCAGCAGTTTCGCGGGAGCCGGGACTAGCGGGAAGAGGGGGACAGATACGCAGTATTTT. Protein product: CASSFAGAGTSGKRGTDTQYF.

The chain has TRBV11-2 and TRBJ2-7; TRBD2 matches 9 bases. The CDR3 covers 14 residues. The trim removed 1 base at V and 7 bases at J, leaving 5 bases unmatched. In germline, CDR1 is SGHAT, CDR2 FQNNGV. CDR3 residues: CASSLVWTSEEQYF. In DNA form, the CDR3 reads TGTGCCAGCAGCTTAGTCTGGACTAGCGAGGAGCAGTACTTC. The variable domain in full, with the rest retrieved from reference TRBV11-2 and TRBJ2-7, is EAGVAQSPRYKIIEKRQSVAFWCNPISGHATLYWYQQILGQGPKLLIQFQNNGVVDDSQLPKDRFSAERLKGVDSTLKIQPAKLEDSAVYLCASSLVWTSEEQYFGPGTRLTVT.

The rearrangement links TRBV20-1 to TRBJ2-7; D is tentatively TRBD1 or TRBD2 (5 bases each). The CDR3 covers 12 residues. Per germline, CDR1 DFQATT and CDR2 SNEGSKA (reference sequence). V was clipped by 5 bases and J by 5 bases, with 13 bases between them. DNA for the CDR3: TGCAGTGCTTCCCCGGTGGGGGACGAGCAGTACTTC. It yields the protein CSASPVGDEQYF.

Many counts were recorded for this clonotype. The chain uses TRBV15 and TRBJ1-2; the D gene is possibly TRBD1 (5 bases). From germline, CDR1 is LNHNV and CDR2 YYDKDF (reference sequence). V was cut by 1 base and J by 4 bases, with 13 bases left in between. The CDR3 covers 15 residues. CDR3 bases: TGTGCCACCAGCAGAGGGACAACCCCGGGCTATGGCTACACCTTC. Residues: CATSRGTTPGYGYTF.

The chain employs TRBV5-1 and TRBJ1-6; D is uncertain. Germline values: CDR1 SGHRS, CDR2 YFSETQ. V dropped 2 bases and J dropped 0 bases, with 9 bases sitting between them. There are 16 residues in the CDR3. CDR3: CASSFSESSYNSPLHF. The CDR3 DNA reads TGCGCCAGCAGCTTCTCGGAGAGCTCCTATAATTCACCCCTCCACTTT.

The sample holds many counts of this clonotype. Here the CDR3 reads CASSQVAGVIYNEQFF. The DNA for the CDR3 is TGTGCCAGCAGCCAAGTGGCAGGAGTGATCTACAATGAGCAGTTCTTC. The chain combines TRBV3-1 with TRBJ2-1, with no clear D. The CDR3 covers 16 residues. Germline-derived CDR1 and CDR2 are LGHDT and YNNKEL (reference sequence). Trimming took off 1 base at V and 3 bases at J, with 13 bases between the two ends.

The chain couples TRBV18 to TRBJ2-7; D is unresolved. The CDR3 covers 11 residues. Germline lookup yields CDR1 KGHSH and CDR2 LQKENI. Trimming took off 5 bases at V and 3 bases at J, with 5 bases between the two ends. The CDR3 loop is CASSDLYEQYF. CDR3 bases: TGTGCCAGCTCAGACCTCTACGAGCAGTACTTC. Combining the CDR3 with reference TRBV18 and TRBJ2-7 gives the whole variable domain NAGVMQNPRHLVRRRGQEARLRCSPMKGHSHVYWYRQLPEEGLKFMVYLQKENIIDESGMPKERFSAEFPKEGPSILRIQQVVRGDSAAYFCASSDLYEQYFGPGTRLTVT.